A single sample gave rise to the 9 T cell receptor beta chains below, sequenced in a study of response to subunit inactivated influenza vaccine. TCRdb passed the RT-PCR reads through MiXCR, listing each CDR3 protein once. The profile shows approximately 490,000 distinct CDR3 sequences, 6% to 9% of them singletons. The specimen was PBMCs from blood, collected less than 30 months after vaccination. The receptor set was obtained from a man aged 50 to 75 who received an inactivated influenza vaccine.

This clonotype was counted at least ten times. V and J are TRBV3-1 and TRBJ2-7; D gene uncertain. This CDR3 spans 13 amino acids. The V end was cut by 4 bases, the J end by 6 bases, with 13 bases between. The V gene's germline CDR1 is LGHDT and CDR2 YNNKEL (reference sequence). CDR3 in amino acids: CASSLAGRGEQYF. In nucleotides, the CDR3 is TGTGCCAGCAGCCTGGCAGGACGTGGCGAGCAGTACTTC.

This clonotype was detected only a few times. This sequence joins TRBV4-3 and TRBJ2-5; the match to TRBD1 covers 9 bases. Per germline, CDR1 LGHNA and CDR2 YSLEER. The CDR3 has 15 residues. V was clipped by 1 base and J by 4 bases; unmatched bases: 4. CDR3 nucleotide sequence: TGCGCCAGCAGCCAAGTGAGGACAGGGGTAGAGACCCAGTACTTC. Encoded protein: CASSQVRTGVETQYF.

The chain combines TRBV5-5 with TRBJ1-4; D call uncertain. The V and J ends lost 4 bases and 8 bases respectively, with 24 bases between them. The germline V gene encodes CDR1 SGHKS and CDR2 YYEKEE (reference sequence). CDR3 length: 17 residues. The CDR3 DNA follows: TGTGCCAGCAGCATTGCCCCCCGTGGCAAACCGGGGGAAAAACTGTTTTTT. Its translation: CASSIAPRGKPGEKLFF.

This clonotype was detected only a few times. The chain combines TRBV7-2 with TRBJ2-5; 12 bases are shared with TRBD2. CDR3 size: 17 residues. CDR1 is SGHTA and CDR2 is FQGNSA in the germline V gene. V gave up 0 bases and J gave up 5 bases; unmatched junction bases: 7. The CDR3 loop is CASSLAALAGGPETQYF. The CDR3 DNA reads TGTGCCAGCAGCTTAGCGGCCCTAGCGGGAGGGCCGGAGACCCAGTACTTC.

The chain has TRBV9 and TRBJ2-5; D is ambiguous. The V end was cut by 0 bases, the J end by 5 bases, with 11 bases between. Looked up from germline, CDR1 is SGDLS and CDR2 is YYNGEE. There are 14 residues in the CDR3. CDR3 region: CASSVELAAETQYF. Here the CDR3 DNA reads TGTGCCAGCAGCGTAGAGCTTGCCGCGGAGACCCAGTACTTC. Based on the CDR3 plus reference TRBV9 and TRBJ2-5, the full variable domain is DSGVTQTPKHLITATGQRVTLRCSPRSGDLSVYWYQQSLDQGLQFLIQYYNGEERAKGNILERFSAQQFPDLHSELNLSSLELGDSALYFCASSVELAAETQYFGPGTRLLVL.

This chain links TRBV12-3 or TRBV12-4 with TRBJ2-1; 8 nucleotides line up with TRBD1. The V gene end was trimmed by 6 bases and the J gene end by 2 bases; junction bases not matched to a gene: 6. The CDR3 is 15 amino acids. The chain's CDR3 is CASRPDRGTYNEQFF. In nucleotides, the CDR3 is TGTGCCAGCAGACCAGACAGGGGCACCTACAATGAGCAGTTCTTC.

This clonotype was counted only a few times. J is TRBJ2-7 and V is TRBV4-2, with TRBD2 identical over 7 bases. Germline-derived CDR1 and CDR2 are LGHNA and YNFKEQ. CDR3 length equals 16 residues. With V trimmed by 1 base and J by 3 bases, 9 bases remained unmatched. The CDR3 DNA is TGTGCCAGCAGCCAAGGTGAGGCGGGAGCCCTCTACGAGCAGTACTTC. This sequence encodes CASSQGEAGALYEQYF.

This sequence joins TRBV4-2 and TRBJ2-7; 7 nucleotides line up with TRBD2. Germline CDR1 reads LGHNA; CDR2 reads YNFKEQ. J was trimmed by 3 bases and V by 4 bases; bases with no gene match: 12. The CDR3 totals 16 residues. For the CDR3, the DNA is TGTGCCAGCAGCCTTGGTGGTGCCGGGACTATCTACGAGCAGTACTTC. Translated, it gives CASSLGGAGTIYEQYF.

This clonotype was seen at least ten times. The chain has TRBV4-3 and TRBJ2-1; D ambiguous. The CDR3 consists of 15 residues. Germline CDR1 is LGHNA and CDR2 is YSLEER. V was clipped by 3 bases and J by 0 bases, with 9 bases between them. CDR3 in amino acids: CASSQTDSSYNEQFF. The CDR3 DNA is TGCGCCAGCAGCCAGACGGATAGCTCCTACAATGAGCAGTTCTTC.